The entry below gives a single T cell receptor (beta chain) sequence along with its context. Its antigen is not identified. This CDR3 region has 15 residues. Trimming at V came to 2 bases and at J to 5 bases, leaving 3 bases not matched to a gene. Per the germline V gene, CDR1 is SGHRS and CDR2 is YFSETQ. Here immunoSEQ multiplex PCR was the method, and the copy in TCRdb shows in-frame clones only, minus some. Of fewer than 95,000 clones listed, around 91% are singletons. The data are from a study of OX40 agonist ivuxolimab in advanced cancers. General study points: Relative to CD4+, CD8+ T cells held more expanded clones on average.

The specimen was CD4+ or CD8+ T cells sorted from blood, collected in a trial of the OX40 agonist ivuxolimab. The chain joins TRBV5-1 to TRBJ2-7; 14 positions match TRBD2. The sequence derives from an adult with an advanced solid tumor such as melanoma, head and neck, liver or kidney cancer. CDR3 loop: CASSFSGLAGDEQYF. Written as DNA, the CDR3 is TGCGCCAGCAGCTTCTCGGGACTAGCGGGAGACGAGCAGTACTTC.